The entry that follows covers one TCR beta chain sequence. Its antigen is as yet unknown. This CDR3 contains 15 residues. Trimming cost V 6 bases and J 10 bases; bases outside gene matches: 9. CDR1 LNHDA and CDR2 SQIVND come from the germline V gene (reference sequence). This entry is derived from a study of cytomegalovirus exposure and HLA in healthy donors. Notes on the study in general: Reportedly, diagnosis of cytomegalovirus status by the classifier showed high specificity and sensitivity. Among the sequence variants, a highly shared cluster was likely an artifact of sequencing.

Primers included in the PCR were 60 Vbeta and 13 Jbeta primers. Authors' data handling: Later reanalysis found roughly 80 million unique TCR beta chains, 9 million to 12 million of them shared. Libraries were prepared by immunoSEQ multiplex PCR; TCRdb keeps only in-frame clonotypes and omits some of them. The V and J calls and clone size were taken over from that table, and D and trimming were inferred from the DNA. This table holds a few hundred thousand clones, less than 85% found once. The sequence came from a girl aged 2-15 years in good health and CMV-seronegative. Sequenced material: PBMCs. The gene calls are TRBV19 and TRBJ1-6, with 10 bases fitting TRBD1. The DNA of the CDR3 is TGTGCCAGTAGCCTAATGACAGGGGGCGGCTCACCCCTCCACTTT. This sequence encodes CASSLMTGGGSPLHF.